The 12 T cell receptor beta chains given below trace back to one sample, sequenced in a study of PD-1 blockade in mismatch repair-deficient tumors. Data came from immunoSEQ multiplex PCR; TCRdb stores just in-frame clones and leaves some out. The sample lists 130,000 or so clones, around 86% occurring once. This specimen was peripheral blood, taken 44 weeks after starting pembrolizumab. All receptors derive from an adult with mismatch repair-deficient cancer.

Details on this clone: Other DNA sequences from this sample encode an identical CDR3 as well. This chain connects TRBV6-4 to TRBJ2-2, with no clear D. V was shortened by 0 bases and J by 3 bases, with 2 bases between the two germline ends. Germline V gives CDR1 MRHNA, CDR2 SNTAGT. This CDR3 contains 13 residues. CDR3 in amino acids: CASSDSYTGELFF. The CDR3 bases are TGTGCCAGCAGTGACTCCTACACCGGGGAGCTGTTTTTT.

V gene TRBV7-2 combines with J gene TRBJ2-1; D is tentatively TRBD1 or TRBD2 (5 bases each). The CDR3 is 14 amino acids. In germline, CDR1 is SGHTA, CDR2 FQGNSA. V was pared by 5 bases and J by 5 bases, with 13 bases between. CDR3 amino acids: CASSRRRDHNEQFF. In nucleotides, the CDR3 is TGTGCCAGCAGCCGCCGCCGGGACCACAATGAGCAGTTCTTC. The entire variable domain, with the rest obtained from reference TRBV7-2 and TRBJ2-1, is as follows: GAGVSQSPSNKVTEKGKDVELRCDPISGHTALYWYRQSLGQGLEFLIYFQGNSAPDKSGLPSDRFSAERTGGSVSTLTIQRTQQEDSAVYLCASSRRRDHNEQFFGPGTRLTVL.

This sequence joins TRBV29-1 and TRBJ2-1; possibly TRBD2 for D (6 bases). This CDR3 contains 13 residues. CDR1 is SQVTM and CDR2 is ANQGSEA in the germline V gene. The germline V and J ends were trimmed by 3 bases and 4 bases, with 10 bases remaining between them. CDR3 sequence: CSVEAGQYNEQFF. The CDR3 region has the DNA TGCAGCGTTGAGGCGGGGCAATACAATGAGCAGTTCTTC.

This chain links TRBV2 with TRBJ1-2, with D possibly being TRBD1 (5 bases). CDR1 is SNHLY, CDR2 FYNNEI, per germline. V lost 4 bases and J 14 bases, leaving 20 bases between the germline ends. This CDR3 is built from 13 residues. CDR3 region: CASSGDLQLMETF. The CDR3 DNA reads TGTGCCAGCAGTGGGGACCTTCAATTGATGGAAACCTTC.

The V and J genes are TRBV6-5 and TRBJ2-2; D gene ambiguous. The CDR3 contains 15 residues. V was pared by 2 bases and J by 0 bases, with 7 bases between. Germline lookup yields CDR1 MNHEY and CDR2 SVGAGI. CDR3 sequence: CASSYGSSNTGELFF. CDR3 coding DNA: TGTGCCAGCAGTTACGGTAGCTCGAACACCGGGGAGCTGTTTTTT.

This chain uses TRBV2 with TRBJ1-1, with 7 bases that match TRBD1. The CDR3 runs to 13 residues. Germline CDR1 is SNHLY and CDR2 is FYNNEI. After removal of 9 bases from V and 7 bases from J, the junction contained 11 bases not matched to a gene. In DNA, the CDR3 is TGTGCCAGAGAAACAGGGGTAACTTTTGAAGCTTTCTTT. This gives the protein CARETGVTFEAFF.

The V gene is TRBV5-1, the J gene TRBJ1-3; D may be TRBD1 (5 bases). Germline V gives CDR1 SGHRS, CDR2 YFSETQ. V gave up 9 bases and J gave up 5 bases, with 21 bases separating them. The CDR3 has 15 amino acids. The CDR3 here is CANYFGDGWRNTIYF. The CDR3 DNA reads TGCGCCAACTATTTCGGGGACGGATGGAGAAACACCATATATTTT.

The chain recombines TRBV7-9 with TRBJ2-7, with no clear D. Germline V gene sequence: CDR1 SEHNR, CDR2 FQNEAQ (reference sequence). The CDR3 spans 11 residues. Trimming removed 2 bases from V and 7 bases from J, with 6 bases in between. The CDR3 DNA follows: TGTGCCAGCAGCTTAAGTACAGAGCAGTACTTC. Amino acid sequence: CASSLSTEQYF.

J is TRBJ2-1 and V is TRBV5-1; TRBD2 agrees at 7 bases. The V gene end was trimmed by 2 bases and the J gene end by 6 bases; junction bases not matched to a gene: 14. Germline V CDR1 and CDR2: SGHRS, YFSETQ. CDR3 length equals 17 residues. In nucleotides, the CDR3 is TGCGCCAGCAGCTTATGGTCCGGCGGGAGAGGAGTCAATGAGCAGTTCTTC. The encoded protein is CASSLWSGGRGVNEQFF.

V is TRBV14 and J is TRBJ1-2; D may be TRBD1 (6 bases). V lost 2 bases to trimming and J lost 4 bases, with 20 bases between them. There are 17 residues in the CDR3. The germline V gene encodes CDR1 SGHDN and CDR2 FVKESK. CDR3 coding DNA: TGTGCCAGCAGCCAACATCCAGGGACATCAGGCCCCTATGGCTACACCTTC. Residues: CASSQHPGTSGPYGYTF.

The chain employs TRBV5-4 and TRBJ2-7; TRBD2 might be the D (5 bases). Germline CDR1 SGHNT, CDR2 YYREEE (reference sequence). Trimming left V 2 bases short and J 0 bases short, with 12 bases between. CDR3 size: 15 residues. The CDR3 DNA reads TGTGCCAGCAGCTTCTGGGATACTAGCTCCTACGAGCAGTACTTC. Amino acid sequence: CASSFWDTSSYEQYF. Using reference TRBV5-4 and TRBJ2-7 for the parts outside the CDR3, the full variable domain is ETGVTQSPTHLIKTRGQQVTLRCSSQSGHNTVSWYQQALGQGPQFIFQYYREEENGRGNFPPRFSGLQFPNYSSELNVNALELDDSALYLCASSFWDTSSYEQYFGPGTRLTVT.

The genes are TRBV6-5 and TRBJ1-2; D is uncertain. V lost 5 bases and J lost 5, with 15 bases in between. The CDR3 length is 14 residues. The V gene's germline CDR1 is MNHEY and CDR2 SVGAGI. The CDR3 DNA is TGTGCCAGCAGTGACGGAGGGTACCAGTATGGCTACACCTTC. Translated, it gives CASSDGGYQYGYTF.